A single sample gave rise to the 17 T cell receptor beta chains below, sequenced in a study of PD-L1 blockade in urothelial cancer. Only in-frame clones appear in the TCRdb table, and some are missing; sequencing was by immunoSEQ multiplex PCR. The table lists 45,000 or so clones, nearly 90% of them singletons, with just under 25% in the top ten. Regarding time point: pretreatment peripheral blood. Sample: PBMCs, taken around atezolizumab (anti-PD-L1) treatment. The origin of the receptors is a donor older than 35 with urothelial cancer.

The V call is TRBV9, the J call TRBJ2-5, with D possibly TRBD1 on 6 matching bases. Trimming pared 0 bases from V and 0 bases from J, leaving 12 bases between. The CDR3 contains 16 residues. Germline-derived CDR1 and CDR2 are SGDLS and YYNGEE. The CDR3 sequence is CASSVASGQYQETQYF. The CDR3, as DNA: TGTGCCAGCAGCGTAGCGAGCGGACAGTACCAAGAGACCCAGTACTTC.

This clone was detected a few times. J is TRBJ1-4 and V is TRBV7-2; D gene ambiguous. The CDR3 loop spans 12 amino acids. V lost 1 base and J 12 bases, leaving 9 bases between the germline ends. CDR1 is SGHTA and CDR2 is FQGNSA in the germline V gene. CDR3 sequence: CASSLVGEELFF. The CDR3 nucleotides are TGTGCCAGCAGCTTAGTCGGGGAGGAACTGTTTTTT.

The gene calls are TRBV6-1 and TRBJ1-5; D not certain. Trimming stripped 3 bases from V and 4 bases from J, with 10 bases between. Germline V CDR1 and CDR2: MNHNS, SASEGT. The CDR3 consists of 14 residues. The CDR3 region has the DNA TGTGCCAGCAGTGACCCGGCGCGGAATCAGCCCCAGCATTTT. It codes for CASSDPARNQPQHF.

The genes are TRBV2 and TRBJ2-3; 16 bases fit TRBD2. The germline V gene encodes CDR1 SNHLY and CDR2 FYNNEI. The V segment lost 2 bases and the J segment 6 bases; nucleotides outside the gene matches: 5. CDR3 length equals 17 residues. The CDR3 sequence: CASSEWGLAGGEDTQYF. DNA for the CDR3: TGTGCCAGCAGTGAATGGGGACTAGCGGGAGGGGAGGATACGCAGTATTTT. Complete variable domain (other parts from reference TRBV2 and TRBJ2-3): EPEVTQTPSHQVTQMGQEVILRCVPISNHLYFYWYRQILGQKVEFLVSFYNNEISEKSEIFDDQFSVERPDGSNFTLKIRSTKLEDSAMYFCASSEWGLAGGEDTQYFGPGTRLTVL.

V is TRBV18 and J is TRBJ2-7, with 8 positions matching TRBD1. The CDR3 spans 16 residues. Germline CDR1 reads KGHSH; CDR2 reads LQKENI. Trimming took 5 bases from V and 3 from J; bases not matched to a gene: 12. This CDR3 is CASSTQGVPSGYEQYF. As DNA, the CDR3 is TGTGCCAGCTCAACACAGGGGGTCCCCTCCGGCTACGAGCAGTACTTC. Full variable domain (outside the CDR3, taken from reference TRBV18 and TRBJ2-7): NAGVMQNPRHLVRRRGQEARLRCSPMKGHSHVYWYRQLPEEGLKFMVYLQKENIIDESGMPKERFSAEFPKEGPSILRIQQVVRGDSAAYFCASSTQGVPSGYEQYFGPGTRLTVT.

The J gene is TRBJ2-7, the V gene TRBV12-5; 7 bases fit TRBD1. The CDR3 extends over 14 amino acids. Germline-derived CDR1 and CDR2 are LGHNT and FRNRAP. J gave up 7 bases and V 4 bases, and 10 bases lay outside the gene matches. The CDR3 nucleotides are TGTGCTAGTGGTTCAGACAGGGCGGATGGAGAGCAGTACTTC. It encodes CASGSDRADGEQYF.

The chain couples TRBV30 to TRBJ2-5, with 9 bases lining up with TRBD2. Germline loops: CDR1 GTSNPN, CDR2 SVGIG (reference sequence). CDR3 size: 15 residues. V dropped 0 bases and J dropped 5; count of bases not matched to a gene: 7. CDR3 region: CAWSVSGSKGETQYF. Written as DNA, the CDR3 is TGTGCCTGGAGTGTTAGCGGGAGTAAGGGTGAGACCCAGTACTTC.

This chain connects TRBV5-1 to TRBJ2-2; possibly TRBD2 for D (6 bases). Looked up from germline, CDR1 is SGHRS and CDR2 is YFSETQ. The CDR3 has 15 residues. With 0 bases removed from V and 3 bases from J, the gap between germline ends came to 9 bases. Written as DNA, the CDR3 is TGCGCCAGCAGCTTGGCTGGGGACTACACCGGGGAGCTGTTTTTT. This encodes CASSLAGDYTGELFF.

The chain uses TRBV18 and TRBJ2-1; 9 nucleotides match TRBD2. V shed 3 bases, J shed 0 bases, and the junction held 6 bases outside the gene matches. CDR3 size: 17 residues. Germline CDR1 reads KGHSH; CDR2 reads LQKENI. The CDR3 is CASSPLTSGSSYNEQFF. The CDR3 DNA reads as TGTGCCAGCTCACCGTTGACTAGCGGAAGCTCCTACAATGAGCAGTTCTTC.

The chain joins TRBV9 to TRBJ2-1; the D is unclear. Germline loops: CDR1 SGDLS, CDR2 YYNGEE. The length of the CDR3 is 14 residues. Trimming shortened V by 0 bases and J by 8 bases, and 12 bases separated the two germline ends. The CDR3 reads CASSVALGSHEQFF. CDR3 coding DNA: TGTGCCAGCAGCGTAGCTCTTGGTAGCCATGAGCAGTTCTTC. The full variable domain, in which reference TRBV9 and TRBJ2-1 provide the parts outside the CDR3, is DSGVTQTPKHLITATGQRVTLRCSPRSGDLSVYWYQQSLDQGLQFLIQYYNGEERAKGNILERFSAQQFPDLHSELNLSSLELGDSALYFCASSVALGSHEQFFGPGTRLTVL.

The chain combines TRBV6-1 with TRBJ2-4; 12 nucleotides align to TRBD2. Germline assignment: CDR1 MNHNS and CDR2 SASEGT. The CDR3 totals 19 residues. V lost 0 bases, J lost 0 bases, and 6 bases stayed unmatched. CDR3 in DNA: TGTGCCAGCAGTGAAGCGCTAGCGGGAGGGTCCTTAGCCAAAAACATTCAGTACTTC. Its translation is CASSEALAGGSLAKNIQYF.

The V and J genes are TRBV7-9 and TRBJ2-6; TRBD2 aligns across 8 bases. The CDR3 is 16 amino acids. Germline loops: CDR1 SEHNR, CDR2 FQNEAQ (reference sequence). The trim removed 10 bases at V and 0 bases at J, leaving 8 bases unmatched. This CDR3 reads CAIRPGGYSGANVLTF. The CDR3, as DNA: TGTGCCATACGCCCGGGGGGGTACTCTGGGGCCAACGTCCTGACTTTC.

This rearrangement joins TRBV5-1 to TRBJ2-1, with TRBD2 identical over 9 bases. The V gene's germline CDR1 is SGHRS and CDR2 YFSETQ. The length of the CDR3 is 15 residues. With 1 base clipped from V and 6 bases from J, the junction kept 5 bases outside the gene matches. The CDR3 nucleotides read TGCGCCAGCAGCTTGTCGTTAGCGGGGGCCAATGAGCAGTTCTTC. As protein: CASSLSLAGANEQFF.

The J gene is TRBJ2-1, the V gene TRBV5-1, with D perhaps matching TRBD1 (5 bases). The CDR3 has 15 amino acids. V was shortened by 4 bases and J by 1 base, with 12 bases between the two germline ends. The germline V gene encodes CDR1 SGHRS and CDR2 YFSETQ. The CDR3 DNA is TGCGCCAGCAGCCCAGGGTTGGGTTCCTACAATGAGCAGTTCTTC. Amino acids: CASSPGLGSYNEQFF. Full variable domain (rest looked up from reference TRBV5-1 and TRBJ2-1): KAGVTQTPRYLIKTRGQQVTLSCSPISGHRSVSWYQQTPGQGLQFLFEYFSETQRNKGNFPGRFSGRQFSNSRSEMNVSTLELGDSALYLCASSPGLGSYNEQFFGPGTRLTVL.

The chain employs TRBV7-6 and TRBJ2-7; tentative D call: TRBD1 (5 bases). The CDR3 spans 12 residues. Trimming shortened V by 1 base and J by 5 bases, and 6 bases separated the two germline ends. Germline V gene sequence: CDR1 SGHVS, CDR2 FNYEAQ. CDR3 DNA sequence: TGTGCCAGCAGCTTAGGGGGCGACGAGCAGTACTTC. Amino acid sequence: CASSLGGDEQYF.

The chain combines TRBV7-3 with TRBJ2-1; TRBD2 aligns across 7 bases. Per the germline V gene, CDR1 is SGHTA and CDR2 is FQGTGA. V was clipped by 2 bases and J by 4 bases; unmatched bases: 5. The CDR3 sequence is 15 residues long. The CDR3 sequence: CASSLGAGTYNEQFF. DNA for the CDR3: TGTGCCAGCAGCTTAGGAGCGGGAACGTACAATGAGCAGTTCTTC.

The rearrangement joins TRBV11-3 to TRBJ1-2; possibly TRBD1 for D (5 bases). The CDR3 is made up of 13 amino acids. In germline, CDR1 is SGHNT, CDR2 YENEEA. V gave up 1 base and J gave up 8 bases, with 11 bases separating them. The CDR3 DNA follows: TGTGCCAGCAGCTTAGGGCCGGGGGGAGGCTACACCTTC. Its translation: CASSLGPGGGYTF.